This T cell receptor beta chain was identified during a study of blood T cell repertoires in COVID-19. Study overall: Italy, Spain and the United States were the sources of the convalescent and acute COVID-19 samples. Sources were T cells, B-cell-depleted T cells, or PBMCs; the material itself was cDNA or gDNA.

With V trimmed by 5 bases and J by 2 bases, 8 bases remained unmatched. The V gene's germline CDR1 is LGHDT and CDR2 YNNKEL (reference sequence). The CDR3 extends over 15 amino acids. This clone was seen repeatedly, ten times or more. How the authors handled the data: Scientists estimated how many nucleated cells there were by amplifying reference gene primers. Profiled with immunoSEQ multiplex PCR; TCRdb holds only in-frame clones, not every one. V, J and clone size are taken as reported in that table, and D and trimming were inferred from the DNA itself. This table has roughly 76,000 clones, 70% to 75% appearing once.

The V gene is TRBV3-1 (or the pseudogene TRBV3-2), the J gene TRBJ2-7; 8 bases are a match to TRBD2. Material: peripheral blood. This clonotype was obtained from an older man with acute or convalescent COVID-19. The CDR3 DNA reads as TGTGCCAGCAGCTACTCAGCGGGAGCACCCTACGAGCAGTACTTC. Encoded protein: CASSYSAGAPYEQYF.